Detailed here is one TCR beta chain. Antigen unknown. This specimen belongs to a study of lymphopenia after photon versus proton radiotherapy. Study-level results: After the lymphocyte nadir, photon-treated repertoires showed oligoclonal expansion, especially of CD8+ Temra cells. Better survival with proton therapy was suggested as possible, not demonstrated. Post-nadir TCR diversity decline inversely tracked overall survival among those who died.

The CDR3 runs to 13 residues. Germline V gives CDR1 LGHNA, CDR2 YNFKEQ. V lost 4 bases to trimming and J lost 6 bases, with 9 bases between them. Measured with immunoSEQ multiplex PCR; TCRdb has only the in-frame clones, and not every one. Of fewer than 35,000 clones listed, around 90% were seen once; the top ten hold about 7%. The receptor's source is a woman between 50 and 59 years old with pancreatic cancer. V gene TRBV4-2 combines with J gene TRBJ1-4, with D unresolved. The sequencing used peripheral blood, collected from a patient treated with photon-based radiotherapy. CDR3 region: CASSPSGDEKLFF. The CDR3 DNA reads TGTGCCAGCAGCCCCAGCGGGGATGAAAAACTGTTTTTT.